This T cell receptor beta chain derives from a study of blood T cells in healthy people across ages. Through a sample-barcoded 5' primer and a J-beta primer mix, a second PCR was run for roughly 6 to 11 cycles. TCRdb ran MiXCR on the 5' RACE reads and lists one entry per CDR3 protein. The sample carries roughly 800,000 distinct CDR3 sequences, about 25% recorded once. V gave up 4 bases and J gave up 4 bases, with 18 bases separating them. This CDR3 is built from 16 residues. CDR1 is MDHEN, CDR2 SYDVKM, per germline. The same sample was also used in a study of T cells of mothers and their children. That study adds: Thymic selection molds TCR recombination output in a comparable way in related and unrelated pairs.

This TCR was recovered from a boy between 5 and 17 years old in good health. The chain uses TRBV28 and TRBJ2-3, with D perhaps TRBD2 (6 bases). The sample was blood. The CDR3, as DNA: TGTGCCAGCAGTTCACCATTCGGGACTTACTCAGATACGCAGTATTTT. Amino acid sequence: CASSSPFGTYSDTQYF.